The 29 T cell receptor beta chains below were found in one sample sequenced in a study of T-cell reconstitution after alpha-beta-depleted transplantation in children. Preparation of the TCRbeta library used unique molecular identifiers. One entry per CDR3 protein results from TCRdb running MiXCR on the PCR reads. The table has about 980,000 distinct CDR3 sequences, about 26% seen once. Sequenced material: PBMCs, mostly from graft donor cells, taken 360 days after TCRalphabeta/CD19-depleted stem cell transplant. These receptors all stem from a boy less than two years old who had a stem cell transplant for SCID, so the T cells may come from the graft donor.

This clonotype was seen a few times. The chain combines TRBV12-3 or TRBV12-4 with TRBJ2-3; possibly TRBD2 for D (5 bases). CDR3 length equals 15 residues. The germline V and J ends were trimmed by 2 bases and 3 bases, with 12 bases remaining between them. The CDR3 DNA reads TGTGCCAGCAGTTTAACGACCCGGGAAACAGATACGCAGTATTTT. It translates to CASSLTTRETDTQYF.

The rearrangement joins TRBV5-1 to TRBJ2-3; TRBD2 aligns across 11 bases. In germline, CDR1 is SGHRS, CDR2 YFSETQ. The V segment lost 0 bases and the J segment 0 bases; nucleotides outside the gene matches: 6. The CDR3 contains 18 residues. CDR3: CASSLGRLAGTSTDTQYF. The CDR3 DNA is TGCGCCAGCAGCTTGGGGAGACTAGCGGGAACTAGCACAGATACGCAGTATTTT.

The V and J genes are TRBV6-1 and TRBJ1-2, with a tentative D call TRBD1 (5 bases). V lost 8 bases and J 0 bases, leaving 22 bases between the germline ends. Germline lookup yields CDR1 MNHNS and CDR2 SASEGT. The CDR3 is 17 amino acids. The DNA for the CDR3 is TGTGCCAGCTCCTCAGGCGGGGCGCGGAGAGCTAACTATGGCTACACCTTC. Encoded protein: CASSSGGARRANYGYTF.

This sequence joins TRBV4-2 and TRBJ2-7; 10 bases are shared with TRBD2. Germline lookup yields CDR1 LGHNA and CDR2 YNFKEQ. The J segment lost 2 bases and the V segment lost 1 base, leaving 20 bases of the junction unmatched. This CDR3 spans 21 amino acids. CDR3 region: CASSQASSLLAGSSITYEQYF. The CDR3 coding sequence is TGTGCCAGCAGCCAAGCCTCCTCCCTACTAGCGGGGAGCTCTATCACCTACGAGCAGTACTTC.

The genes are TRBV7-2 and TRBJ1-1; D not certain. CDR1 SGHTA and CDR2 FQGNSA come from the germline V gene. The CDR3 runs to 14 residues. Trimming took 7 bases from V and 2 from J, leaving 14 bases between them. The CDR3 region is CASTSRAVNTEAFF. The CDR3 DNA reads TGTGCCAGCACCTCGAGGGCAGTTAACACTGAAGCTTTCTTT.

Points on this clonotype: The junction does not match germline at one end; this may be a read error. CDR3 nucleotides: TGTGCCAACAGTGACCGCAGTAAGCAGTACTTC. Amino acid sequence: CANSDRSKQYF. This rearrangement joins TRBV6-4 to TRBJ2-7; D not resolved. This CDR3 spans 11 amino acids. Germline V lookup: CDR1 MRHNA, CDR2 SNTAGT.

V and J are TRBV6-1 and TRBJ1-2; D gene uncertain. V gave up 3 bases and J gave up 5 bases, with 13 bases separating them. This CDR3 has 14 amino acids. Germline V gene lookup returns CDR1 MNHNS and CDR2 SASEGT. Written as DNA, the CDR3 is TGTGCCAGCAGTGACAAAGGACGGATTTATGGCTACACCTTC. It translates to CASSDKGRIYGYTF.

The chain has TRBV2 and TRBJ1-5; D remains unclear. Germline lookup yields CDR1 SNHLY and CDR2 FYNNEI. This CDR3 is built from 14 residues. Trimming pared 4 bases from V and 0 bases from J, leaving 7 bases between. CDR3 nucleotides: TGTGCCAGCAGTGTTGATATTAGCAATCAGCCCCAGCATTTT. This gives the protein CASSVDISNQPQHF.

The chain is built from TRBV20-1 and TRBJ2-7; D gene uncertain. With 6 bases removed from V and 2 bases from J, the gap between germline ends came to 14 bases. Per germline, CDR1 DFQATT and CDR2 SNEGSKA (reference sequence). CDR3 length equals 13 residues. CDR3: CSAASSAAYEQYF. As DNA, the CDR3 is TGCAGTGCCGCGTCCTCGGCGGCCTACGAGCAGTACTTC.

In this sample, this clonotype turned up a few times. This chain uses TRBV15 with TRBJ2-3; weak D call: TRBD2 (7 bases). This CDR3 spans 14 amino acids. Germline V gives CDR1 LNHNV, CDR2 YYDKDF (reference sequence). Trimming left V 5 bases short and J 2 bases short, with 11 bases between. In DNA form, the CDR3 reads TGTGCCACCAGCGGGGGGGCCGTCACAGATACGCAGTATTTT. This gives the protein CATSGGAVTDTQYF.

This clonotype showed up many times. This sequence joins TRBV18 and TRBJ1-1; possibly TRBD1 for D (5 bases). There are 14 residues in the CDR3. With 8 bases removed from V and 4 bases from J, the gap between germline ends came to 17 bases. Germline CDR1 and CDR2: KGHSH and LQKENI. CDR3 DNA: TGTGCCAGCACGCAAGTCATGGGACCCACTGAAGCTTTCTTT. Residues: CASTQVMGPTEAFF.

CDR3 nucleotide sequence: TGTGCCAGCAGTGAAGGGCTCCCCACAGATACGCAGTATTTT. It specifies CASSEGLPTDTQYF. The chain joins TRBV2 to TRBJ2-3; no reliable D call. V lost 1 base, J lost 2 bases, and 7 bases lay in between. CDR3 size: 14 residues. Germline loops: CDR1 SNHLY, CDR2 FYNNEI.

The CDR3 protein is CAITGPENYGYTF. The CDR3 nucleotides are TGTGCCATCACAGGGCCCGAGAACTATGGCTACACCTTC. This rearrangement joins TRBV10-3 to TRBJ1-2; D is possibly TRBD1 (5 bases). There are 13 residues in the CDR3. Germline CDR1 and CDR2: ENHRY and SYGVKD. V lost 7 bases to trimming and J lost 2 bases, with 11 bases between them.

This clonotype has only a few counts. This chain uses TRBV5-1 with TRBJ2-1, with 9 nucleotides matching TRBD2. Germline lookup yields CDR1 SGHRS and CDR2 YFSETQ. V gave up 2 bases and J gave up 0 bases; unmatched junction bases: 3. This CDR3 is 16 amino acids long. The CDR3 sequence is CASSFLAGRSYNEQFF. CDR3 in DNA: TGCGCCAGCAGCTTCCTAGCGGGGCGCTCCTACAATGAGCAGTTCTTC.

This clonotype was recorded a few times. Being one base from a much bigger clone, this may be a read error. The V and J genes are TRBV12-3 or TRBV12-4 and TRBJ1-6, with 7 bases matching TRBD1. V shed 3 bases and J 7 bases; nucleotides not matched to a gene: 3. The CDR3 runs to 14 residues. In DNA, the CDR3 is TGTGCCAGCAGTTTCCGGACAGGAAATTCACCCCTCCACTTT. Amino acid sequence: CASSFRTGNSPLHF.

The chain combines TRBV5-6 with TRBJ2-6; unclear D gene. Trimming cost V 2 bases and J 2 bases, with 8 bases left between them. This CDR3 region has 15 residues. Germline V gene data show CDR1 as SGHDT and CDR2 as YYEEEE. The CDR3 is CASSFLGTGANVLTF. The CDR3, as DNA: TGTGCCAGCAGCTTCTTGGGGACTGGGGCCAACGTCCTGACTTTC.

The chain uses TRBV4-1 and TRBJ1-4; 8 bases align to TRBD1. V shed 1 base and J 7 bases; nucleotides not matched to a gene: 2. Germline CDR1 reads MGHRA; CDR2 reads YSYEKL. The CDR3 extends over 14 amino acids. The CDR3 DNA is TGCGCCAGCAGCCAAGGGGGGACAGGTGAAAAACTGTTTTTT. Protein sequence: CASSQGGTGEKLFF.

This clonotype came up a few times. The rearrangement links TRBV7-9 to TRBJ1-1; D is unclear. V was cut by 5 bases and J by 1 base, with 11 bases left in between. Germline V gives CDR1 SEHNR, CDR2 FQNEAQ (reference sequence). The CDR3 has 14 amino acids. In DNA, the CDR3 is TGTGCCAGCAGCCCCCTATTTGGGAACACTGAAGCTTTCTTT. Translated: CASSPLFGNTEAFF. Variable domain in full (rest from reference TRBV7-9 and TRBJ1-1): DTGVSQNPRHKITKRGQNVTFRCDPISEHNRLYWYRQTLGQGPEFLTYFQNEAQLEKSRLLSDRFSAERPKGSFSTLEIQRTEQGDSAMYLCASSPLFGNTEAFFGQGTRLTVV.

In this sample, this clonotype turned up a few times. V usage is TRBV27 and J usage is TRBJ2-1, with unresolved D. Trimming removed 1 base from V and 6 bases from J, with 13 bases in between. Germline V gives CDR1 MNHEY, CDR2 SMNVEV (reference sequence). CDR3 length: 15 amino acids. CDR3 bases: TGTGCCAGCAGTTTATTGGTTAACCGGGCCAATGAGCAGTTCTTC. This translates into CASSLLVNRANEQFF.

The chain combines TRBV5-1 with TRBJ2-3, with D perhaps TRBD1 (8 bases). The germline V gene encodes CDR1 SGHRS and CDR2 YFSETQ. The V end lost 2 bases, the J end lost 5 bases, and 18 bases lay between the germline ends. CDR3 length: 16 amino acids. CDR3 nucleotides: TGCGCCAGCAGCTTCCTACAGGGGGGGCCGGAAGATACGCAGTATTTT. Amino acid sequence: CASSFLQGGPEDTQYF.

The chain is built from TRBV28 and TRBJ2-5, with D perhaps matching TRBD1 or TRBD2 (6 bases each). V lost 5 bases to trimming and J lost 3 bases, with 16 bases between them. The CDR3 has 15 amino acids. Germline CDR1 MDHEN, CDR2 SYDVKM. CDR3 coding DNA: TGTGCCAGCAGTCCCGCGGTAGGGGGGAAAGAGACCCAGTACTTC. Protein product: CASSPAVGGKETQYF.

The V and J genes are TRBV20-1 and TRBJ2-5; possibly TRBD1 for D (7 bases). This CDR3 contains 15 residues. In germline, CDR1 is DFQATT, CDR2 SNEGSKA (reference sequence). V was cut by 5 bases and J by 0 bases, with 16 bases left in between. CDR3 loop: CSALGLRGDQETQYF. CDR3 bases: TGCAGTGCTCTCGGACTCAGGGGGGACCAAGAGACCCAGTACTTC.

This clonotype appeared a few times. The chain combines TRBV6-5 with TRBJ2-3; 10 bases line up with TRBD1. Germline CDR1 is MNHEY and CDR2 is SVGAGI. J lost 7 bases, V lost 6 bases, and 16 bases had no gene match. The CDR3 loop spans 17 amino acids. The CDR3 spells CASSPSLGGTGANTQYF. As DNA, the CDR3 is TGTGCCAGCAGCCCCAGTCTAGGCGGGACAGGGGCAAATACGCAGTATTTT.

The V gene is TRBV29-1, the J gene TRBJ2-3, with TRBD2 matching 8 bases. The CDR3 extends over 16 amino acids. Germline values: CDR1 SQVTM, CDR2 ANQGSEA. The trim removed 3 bases at V and 1 base at J, leaving 9 bases unmatched. CDR3: CSVEGGSGGRTDTQYF. DNA of the CDR3: TGCAGCGTTGAGGGGGGAAGCGGGGGCCGCACAGATACGCAGTATTTT.

The chain recombines TRBV20-1 with TRBJ2-7; 9 nucleotides align to TRBD2. V was clipped by 3 bases and J by 2 bases; unmatched bases: 8. CDR3 size: 15 residues. Germline V gene data show CDR1 as DFQATT and CDR2 as SNEGSKA (reference sequence). The CDR3, as DNA: TGCAGTGCTAGGCCTTCCGGGACTAGCCCCTACGAGCAGTACTTC. Its protein product is CSARPSGTSPYEQYF.

Here the CDR3 DNA reads TGCAGTGCCGAAAGGGCGGGGGGTCTCCTCGGTTACTACGAGCAGTACTTC. It yields the protein CSAERAGGLLGYYEQYF. This chain links TRBV20-1 with TRBJ2-7; 8 bases line up with TRBD2. The CDR3 runs 17 residues. CDR1 DFQATT and CDR2 SNEGSKA come from the germline V gene (reference sequence). V lost 6 bases to trimming and J lost 3 bases; unmatched junction nucleotides: 19.

This clonotype was recorded a few times. The CDR3 DNA reads as TGCAGTGCTAGAGATCCCAAAGGACAGGGCAGGTTCTACGAGCAGTACTTC. This gives the protein CSARDPKGQGRFYEQYF. The chain has TRBV20-1 and TRBJ2-7, with 8 bases that match TRBD1. V lost 0 bases, J lost 3 bases, and 13 bases stayed unmatched. This CDR3 is 17 amino acids long. Germline V gene lookup returns CDR1 DFQATT and CDR2 SNEGSKA (reference sequence).

This chain links TRBV11-2 with TRBJ2-3; 7 bases match TRBD2. Losses at the gene ends were 3 bases for V and 0 bases for J; bases not matched to a gene: 12. Germline V lookup: CDR1 SGHAT, CDR2 FQNNGV. The CDR3 consists of 18 residues. The CDR3 protein is CASSFVGGGSSSTDTQYF. The CDR3 DNA is TGTGCCAGCAGCTTTGTGGGGGGGGGATCCTCTAGCACAGATACGCAGTATTTT.

This clonotype was detected a few times. CDR3 sequence reads: CSAKHVGRGILRPQHF. DNA of the CDR3: TGCAGTGCGAAGCACGTAGGCAGGGGAATCCTAAGGCCCCAGCATTTT. This chain connects TRBV20-1 to TRBJ1-5; TRBD1 might be the D (6 bases). With 6 bases removed from V and 9 bases from J, the gap between germline ends came to 27 bases. The CDR3 runs to 16 residues. Germline V gives CDR1 DFQATT, CDR2 SNEGSKA (reference sequence).